The clone carrying this T cell receptor beta chain came up a few times. One entry per CDR3 protein results from TCRdb running MiXCR on the RT-PCR reads. The sample includes about 90,000 distinct CDR3 sequences, around 48% of them seen just once. The data belong to a study of patients and donors after allogeneic stem cell transplantation. The sequencing sample was made of blood, either unsorted or a sorted T cell fraction (not recorded which). The sequence was obtained from a human donor who was either an allogeneic HSCT recipient or a stem cell or donor lymphocyte infusion donor (not recorded which). It is not recorded whose cells these are; they may come from a transplant donor.

The CDR3 bases are TGTGCCAGCAGCGCACGACAGGTCTATGGCTACACCTTC. Translated, it gives CASSARQVYGYTF. The chain combines TRBV7-9 with TRBJ1-2; perhaps TRBD1 as D (6 bases). The CDR3 length is 13 residues. Per germline, CDR1 SEHNR and CDR2 FQNEAQ (reference sequence). Between the trimmed V and J ends, which lost 5 bases and 4 bases, there was a span of 11 bases.